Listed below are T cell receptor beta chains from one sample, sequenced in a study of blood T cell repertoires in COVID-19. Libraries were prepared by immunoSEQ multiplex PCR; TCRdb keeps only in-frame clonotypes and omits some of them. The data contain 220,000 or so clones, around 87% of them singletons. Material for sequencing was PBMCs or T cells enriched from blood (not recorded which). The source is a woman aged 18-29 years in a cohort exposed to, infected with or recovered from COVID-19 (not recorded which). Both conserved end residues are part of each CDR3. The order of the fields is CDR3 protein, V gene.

CASSPLDRGHQPQHF | TRBV27
CASTLGQAGVRNEQFF | TRBV2
CASSWWAGTRADTQYF | TRBV5-6
CASSPSGWTADSNQPQHF | TRBV28
CASSPPDGEGYTF | TRBV18
CASSFRTGVNEKLFF | TRBV5-1
CASSEWGWNTGELFF | TRBV6-1
CATSTGGTEAFF | TRBV10-3
CSSRGQAPDYSNTEAFF | TRBV29-1
CATKVGRDTEAFF | TRBV6-5
CASSVGPYGGPSYEQYF | TRBV6-1
CASSPGLLSYEQYF | TRBV27
CASSSQGELSGYTF | TRBV6-6
CSASQGAHQETQYF | TRBV20-1
CASSPRGARDEQFF | TRBV18
CASSPGQLNQPQHF | TRBV7-8
CASSVAWSTGPGYGYTF | TRBV9
CASSSGLAGAGGYNEQFF | TRBV7-3
CASTLGGTAFF | TRBV19
CASSPGTSGYEQYF | TRBV27
CASSPRTGGETQYF | TRBV11-2
CASSSQGSSYNEQFF | TRBV27
CASSLGASYEQYF | TRBV5-4
CATSLTGGGSPLHF | TRBV18
CASSLVIRQVSGNTIYF | TRBV11-3
CASSSDRVETQYF | TRBV11-2
CASSESLGQGFDNEQFF | TRBV6-1
CATSDATGALAGYTF | TRBV24-1
CASSERGLTDTQYF | TRBV10-2
CASSQSTGGYTF | TRBV3-1/TRBV3-2
CASSMGQENTIYF | TRBV5-1
CASSRGQETDTQYF | TRBV7-3
CASSSSPGVNSPLHF | TRBV27
CASSLTYPTQYF | TRBV7-9
CASSGQGARANTEAFF | TRBV5-1
CASSLLAGDKVTSTDTQYF | TRBV18
CASSYGLAVSTGELFF | TRBV6-5
CASSLEGTGHNTEAFF | TRBV5-1
CASSSGLVLQTQYF | TRBV6-8
CASSLTGSGSFETQYF | TRBV7-3
CASRLQAGQDEQYF | TRBV5-1
CASSINPNALRAGANVLTF | TRBV19
CARSESGKNGYTF | TRBV5-3
CASSFITPPDTQYF | TRBV27
CASTLGGNYGYTF | TRBV19
CASSMRGAGYNEQFF | TRBV7-8
CASSGSGKAQPQHF | TRBV5-6
CASRTGGEEAFF | TRBV6-5
CASSVSGGYLRELFF | TRBV2
CASSLEEKLFF | TRBV11-2
CAIKQGGTGYTF | TRBV19
CASREAGATEAFF | TRBV4-2
CSVGPQGTYEQYF | TRBV29-1
CASSPRRGNNEQFF | TRBV18
CASSLGGMSGNTIYF | TRBV7-2
CASSARDEAFF | TRBV7-9
CASSVVGGSYGYTF | TRBV9
CSVEDLGQLYGYTF | TRBV29-1
CASSLGQPNEKLFF | TRBV7-3